The 24 T cell receptor beta chains presented below share a single source sample, sequenced in a study of post-analysis software for immune sequencing data. Built from TCR beta cDNA, the libraries had unique molecular identifiers in them. TCRdb itself ran the PCR reads through MiXCR, one entry per CDR3 protein. Of some 160,000 distinct CDR3 sequences in the sample, under 40% were seen once. The input for sequencing was blood, taken after autologous hematopoietic stem cell transplantation. These receptors all stem from a girl under 18 with multiple sclerosis.

V usage is TRBV27 and J usage is TRBJ1-1; D is uncertain. The CDR3 is made up of 13 amino acids. Trimming cost V 8 bases and J 1 base, with 11 bases left between them. CDR1 is MNHEY and CDR2 is SMNVEV in the germline V gene (reference sequence). As DNA, the CDR3 is TGTGCCAGCCTAAGGAAACCGAACACTGAAGCTTTCTTT. Translation gives CASLRKPNTEAFF.

The chain links TRBV21-1 to TRBJ2-1; the D call in the table, TRBD1, was not verified against the DNA. TRBV21-1 constitutes a pseudogene. The CDR3 length is 19 residues. CDR3 amino acids: CASSRRDRGAINTYNEQFF. CDR3 DNA sequence: TGTGCCAGCAGCCGACGGGACAGGGGCGCGATAAACACCTACAATGAGCAGTTCTTC.

The chain combines TRBV6-1 with TRBJ1-2; D is uncertain. In germline, CDR1 is MNHNS, CDR2 SASEGT. V was shortened by 2 bases and J by 6 bases, with 7 bases between the two germline ends. CDR3 length: 12 amino acids. CDR3 coding DNA: TGTGCCAGCAGTGAACCGAGGCATGGCTACACCTTC. It yields the protein CASSEPRHGYTF.

The gene calls are TRBV24-1 and TRBJ2-3; D possibly corresponds to TRBD1 (8 bases). With 7 bases removed from V and 5 bases from J, the gap between germline ends came to 18 bases. Germline CDR1 reads KGHDR; CDR2 reads SFDVKD. The CDR3 is 15 amino acids. The CDR3 protein is CATRSKDREGDTQYF. The CDR3 nucleotides read TGTGCCACCAGAAGTAAGGACAGGGAGGGAGATACGCAGTATTTT.

V and J are TRBV9 and TRBJ1-3; D might be TRBD1 (5 bases). Trimming removed 4 bases at V and 0 bases at J, with 8 bases between. This CDR3 is built from 14 residues. Per the germline V gene, CDR1 is SGDLS and CDR2 is YYNGEE. CDR3 in DNA: TGTGCCAGCAGCACGGACAACTCTGGAAACACCATATATTTT. Translating gives CASSTDNSGNTIYF. The entire variable domain, with the rest obtained from reference TRBV9 and TRBJ1-3, is as follows: DSGVTQTPKHLITATGQRVTLRCSPRSGDLSVYWYQQSLDQGLQFLIQYYNGEERAKGNILERFSAQQFPDLHSELNLSSLELGDSALYFCASSTDNSGNTIYFGEGSWLTVV.

This clonotype has only one observation. The chain links TRBV20-1 to TRBJ2-7; D may correspond to TRBD1 or TRBD2 (5 bases each). V was trimmed by 5 bases and J by 1 base, leaving 12 bases between them. There are 13 residues in the CDR3. Germline lookup yields CDR1 DFQATT and CDR2 SNEGSKA (reference sequence). The DNA for the CDR3 is TGCAGTGCTGGAGGACAAGGGTCCTACGAGCAGTACTTC. Encoded protein: CSAGGQGSYEQYF.

This clonotype came up a few times. The chain couples TRBV20-1 to TRBJ2-4; 11 nucleotides align to TRBD2. The DNA end is a closer match to TRBJ2-7, so the J assignment may be wrong. Per the germline V gene, CDR1 is DFQATT and CDR2 is SNEGSKA (reference sequence). The CDR3 runs to 15 residues. The CDR3 here is CSANNPTSGSFEQYF. CDR3 nucleotides: TGCAGTGCTAACAACCCCACTAGCGGGAGCTTCGAGCAGTACTTC.

This clonotype was observed at least ten times. The chain recombines TRBV15 with TRBJ2-5; 11 positions match TRBD2. V was pared by 1 base and J by 5 bases, with 3 bases of the junction left unmatched. This CDR3 spans 15 amino acids. Germline V CDR1 and CDR2: LNHNV, YYDKDF (reference sequence). The DNA of the CDR3 is TGTGCCACCAGCAGAGGACTAGCGGGGTGGGAGACCCAGTACTTC. Its translation: CATSRGLAGWETQYF.

The sample holds a few counts of this clonotype. The rearrangement joins TRBV5-6 to TRBJ2-5; D not resolved. CDR3 length equals 14 residues. Trimming took off 0 bases at V and 1 base at J, with 7 bases between the two ends. The germline V gene has CDR1 SGHDT and CDR2 YYEEEE. CDR3: CASSLGISQETQYF. The CDR3 nucleotides are TGTGCCAGCAGCTTGGGGATTTCCCAAGAGACCCAGTACTTC.

The chain carries TRBV29-1 and TRBJ2-1, with 8 bases lining up with TRBD2. Germline V CDR1 and CDR2: SQVTM, ANQGSEA. The junction had 11 bases not matched to a gene; V was cut back by 4 bases and J by 6 bases. The CDR3 spans 15 residues. CDR3 nucleotide sequence: TGCAGCGTTGGGAGGAGTAGCGGGAAGCTCAATGAGCAGTTCTTC. Translating gives CSVGRSSGKLNEQFF.

In this sample, this clonotype turned up many times. The V call is TRBV3-1, the J call TRBJ2-3, with D possibly TRBD2 on 6 matching bases. The germline gives CDR1 LGHDT, CDR2 YNNKEL (reference sequence). V lost 0 bases and J 1 base, leaving 11 bases between the germline ends. The CDR3 sequence is 16 residues long. CDR3 region: CASSQDQGGGTDTQYF. CDR3 nucleotides: TGTGCCAGCAGCCAAGATCAAGGCGGGGGCACAGATACGCAGTATTTT.

This clonotype was seen only a few times. Here the CDR3 DNA reads TGTGCCAGCAGTTACGCGGGACTAGCGGGAGGCCACAATGAGCAGTTCTTC. Translated: CASSYAGLAGGHNEQFF. The gene calls are TRBV6-5 and TRBJ2-1; the match to TRBD2 covers 15 bases. Germline V lookup: CDR1 MNHEY, CDR2 SVGAGI. The CDR3 length is 17 residues. V gave up 2 bases and J gave up 5 bases; unmatched junction bases: 4.

The genes are TRBV7-8 and TRBJ2-7, with D possibly being TRBD2 (5 bases). The CDR3 loop spans 12 amino acids. Germline V gives CDR1 SGHVS, CDR2 FQNEAQ. Trimming removed 8 bases from V and 3 bases from J, with 11 bases in between. CDR3 in amino acids: CASGLRDYEQYF. The DNA of the CDR3 is TGTGCCAGCGGGTTACGGGACTACGAGCAGTACTTC.

The rearrangement uses TRBV20-1 and TRBJ2-5, with TRBD1 matching 8 bases. Per the germline V gene, CDR1 is DFQATT and CDR2 is SNEGSKA (reference sequence). With V trimmed by 0 bases and J by 2 bases, 5 bases remained unmatched. The CDR3 sequence is 15 residues long. The chain's CDR3 is CSARDGDRGQETQYF. DNA of the CDR3: TGCAGTGCTAGAGACGGTGACAGGGGTCAAGAGACCCAGTACTTC.

The J gene is TRBJ2-5, the V gene TRBV20-1; D tentatively fits TRBD1 or TRBD2 (6 bases each). The germline gives CDR1 DFQATT, CDR2 SNEGSKA (reference sequence). V was clipped by 0 bases and J by 5 bases, with 16 bases between them. This CDR3 spans 15 amino acids. The CDR3 protein is CSARDLGGFGETQYF. In nucleotides, the CDR3 is TGCAGTGCTAGAGATTTAGGGGGGTTTGGGGAGACCCAGTACTTC.

The chain has TRBV6-1 and TRBJ2-7; D possibly corresponds to TRBD2 (6 bases). CDR1 and CDR2 from the germline V gene are MNHNS and SASEGT. Deletions cut 8 bases from V and 1 base from J, with 12 bases between. The CDR3 covers 13 residues. CDR3 coding DNA: TGTGCCAGCCGTACTGGGAGGTCCTACGAGCAGTACTTC. This codes for CASRTGRSYEQYF.

The chain employs TRBV4-3 and TRBJ2-5, with D unclear. This CDR3 has 14 amino acids. Germline CDR1 LGHNA, CDR2 YSLEER. The V gene lost 0 bases and the J gene lost 11 bases, with 16 bases spanning the gap. In DNA form, the CDR3 reads TGCGCCAGCAGCCAAGATAGGCCTTCCGCTGAGCAGTACTTC. It yields the protein CASSQDRPSAEQYF.

Of note for this clonotype: Germline is not matched at one junction end, which may reflect a read error. V is TRBV7-2 and J is TRBJ2-2, with a weak D call TRBD2 (5 bases). The CDR3 is made up of 14 amino acids. Germline assignment: CDR1 SGHTA and CDR2 FQGNSA. The CDR3 loop reads CASSFGLSTGERFF. For the CDR3, the DNA is TGTGCCAGCAGCTTCGGACTTTCGACCGGGGAGCGGTTTTTT.

As for this clonotype: This may come from a read error, since a much larger clone is one base off. J is TRBJ2-5 and V is TRBV2; possible D gene TRBD1, 7 bases. In germline, CDR1 is SNHLY, CDR2 FYNNEI. Trimming left V 5 bases short and J 11 bases short, with 21 bases between. CDR3 length: 14 amino acids. The CDR3 sequence: CASSQVQGGYGQYF. CDR3 DNA: TGTGCCAGCAGTCAGGTCCAGGGGGGCTACGGGCAGTACTTC.

The V call is TRBV7-9, the J call TRBJ2-7, with 8 bases matching TRBD2. The CDR3 is made up of 17 amino acids. The ends lost 1 base at V and 5 bases at J; junction bases unmatched: 13. Germline values: CDR1 SEHNR, CDR2 FQNEAQ (reference sequence). The CDR3 nucleotides are TGTGCCAGCAGCTTAGTAGGGTTAGCGGGACCCCCCAACGAGCAGTACTTC. Protein: CASSLVGLAGPPNEQYF. The full variable domain, rest sourced from reference TRBV7-9 and TRBJ2-7, is DTGVSQNPRHKITKRGQNVTFRCDPISEHNRLYWYRQTLGQGPEFLTYFQNEAQLEKSRLLSDRFSAERPKGSFSTLEIQRTEQGDSAMYLCASSLVGLAGPPNEQYFGPGTRLTVT.

The chain links TRBV3-1 to TRBJ2-4, with D unclear. The CDR3 covers 13 residues. Germline-derived CDR1 and CDR2 are LGHDT and YNNKEL (reference sequence). Trimming took 2 bases from V and 13 from J, leaving 15 bases between them. This CDR3 is CASSQTRTNSQYF. The CDR3 nucleotides read TGTGCCAGCAGCCAAACAAGGACCAACTCCCAGTACTTC.

This clonotype came up a few times. The chain couples TRBV7-6 to TRBJ2-1; TRBD1 matches 8 bases. The trim removed 2 bases at V and 10 bases at J, leaving 4 bases unmatched. Germline CDR1 is SGHVS and CDR2 is FNYEAQ. The CDR3 length is 13 residues. The CDR3 region has the DNA TGTGCCAGCAGCTTAAAGGGGGACAGGGAGCAGTTCTTC. Its translation is CASSLKGDREQFF.

The table lists this clonotype with many counts. This rearrangement joins TRBV7-4 to TRBJ2-7, with D maybe TRBD2 (5 bases). From germline, CDR1 is SGHVT and CDR2 SQSDAQ. The CDR3 totals 13 residues. V was clipped by 5 bases and J by 2 bases, with 10 bases between them. CDR3 protein: CASSKDFTYEQYF. In nucleotides, the CDR3 is TGTGCCAGCAGCAAGGACTTTACCTACGAGCAGTACTTC.

V and J are TRBV6-5 and TRBJ2-1; 13 bases match TRBD2. Germline V lookup: CDR1 MNHEY, CDR2 SVGAGI. CDR3 size: 16 residues. The ends lost 6 bases at V and 4 bases at J; junction bases unmatched: 6. The CDR3 DNA reads as TGTGCCAGCAGCTGGACTAGCGGGAGTACTTACAATGAGCAGTTCTTC. This encodes CASSWTSGSTYNEQFF.